This entry lists 4 T cell receptor beta chains sequenced from one sample in a study of cytomegalovirus exposure and HLA in healthy donors. The primer mix had 60 Vbeta and 13 Jbeta primers. Only in-frame clones appear in the TCRdb table, and some are missing; sequencing was by immunoSEQ multiplex PCR. Its listing shows fewer than 150,000 clones. The sequencing sample was made of PBMCs. The receptors were gathered from a man between 35 and 55 years old in good health and CMV-seronegative.

V is TRBV23-1 and J is TRBJ1-5, with a possible D match to TRBD1 (5 bases). TRBV23-1 is an open reading frame, and its role is uncertain. The CDR3 loop spans 15 amino acids. V lost 0 bases and J lost 9, with 15 bases in between. CDR3 region: CASSQSEGVGGPQHF. CDR3 DNA: TGCGCCAGCAGTCAATCGGAAGGGGTAGGCGGGCCCCAGCATTTT.

The chain employs TRBV5-1 and TRBJ2-3; weak D call: TRBD1 (5 bases). This CDR3 has 14 amino acids. V was pared by 5 bases and J by 6 bases, with 16 bases between. Germline loops: CDR1 SGHRS, CDR2 YFSETQ. The CDR3 bases are TGCGCCAGCAGGCGGACACCGGTCTTTGATACGCAGTATTTT. The encoded protein is CASRRTPVFDTQYF.

V usage is TRBV7-2 and J usage is TRBJ1-6, with 7 bases lining up with TRBD1. This CDR3 contains 16 residues. The V segment lost 2 bases and the J segment 6 bases; nucleotides outside the gene matches: 7. Per germline, CDR1 SGHTA and CDR2 FQGNSA. In DNA, the CDR3 is TGTGCCAGCAGCTTATTAACAGGGGAGGTTAATTCACCCCTCCACTTT. It translates to CASSLLTGEVNSPLHF.

This chain joins TRBV4-1 and TRBJ2-7; no definite D call. V lost 0 bases to trimming and J lost 3 bases, with 12 bases between them. CDR3 length: 15 residues. Germline CDR1 is MGHRA and CDR2 is YSYEKL. CDR3 in amino acids: CASSQDGQRSYEQYF. For the CDR3, the DNA is TGCGCCAGCAGCCAAGATGGGCAGAGAAGCTACGAGCAGTACTTC.